Each of the 28 T cell receptor beta chains below was sequenced from the same sample in a study of sequential checkpoint blockade in melanoma. Sequencing used immunoSEQ multiplex PCR; TCRdb keeps in-frame clones, though not all of them. Counted here are 35,000 to 45,000 clones, about 88% occurring once; the ten biggest clones make up roughly 12%. As for treatment: randomized to nivolumab then ipilimumab (arm A) or the reverse (arm B). The sequenced sample was CD8+ T cells sorted from blood (inferred from file names), obtained from a patient given nivolumab and ipilimumab in sequence. Source of these receptors: a human donor with melanoma.

This chain connects TRBV4-1 to TRBJ2-7, with D perhaps matching TRBD2 (5 bases). The CDR3 has 14 amino acids. The V gene lost 4 bases and the J gene lost 0 bases, with 10 bases spanning the gap. Germline loops: CDR1 MGHRA, CDR2 YSYEKL. The CDR3 region is CASSLDSSSYEQYV. CDR3 coding DNA: TGCGCCAGCAGCCTGGACTCTAGCTCCTACGAGCAGTACGTC.

V and J are TRBV7-6 and TRBJ2-3; 12 bases agree with TRBD1. Germline CDR1 and CDR2: SGHVS and FNYEAQ. The CDR3 length is 18 residues. V shed 0 bases, J shed 6 bases, and the junction held 10 bases outside the gene matches. The CDR3 is CASSLAGFGTGGLDTQYF. The CDR3 nucleotides are TGTGCCAGCAGCTTAGCAGGTTTTGGGACAGGGGGCCTTGATACGCAGTATTTT. Filled out from reference TRBV7-6 and TRBJ2-3, the complete variable domain reads GAGVSQSPRYKVTKRGQDVALRCDPISGHVSLYWYRQALGQGPEFLTYFNYEAQQDKSGLPNDRFSAERPEGSISTLTIQRTEQRDSAMYRCASSLAGFGTGGLDTQYFGPGTRLTVL.

The chain has TRBV6-5 and TRBJ2-2; D perhaps matches TRBD1 (6 bases). Trimming removed 0 bases at V and 1 base at J, with 6 bases between. CDR3 length equals 15 residues. CDR1 is MNHEY and CDR2 is SVGAGI in the germline V gene. CDR3 in DNA: TGTGCCAGCAGTTACTCGACAGGGAACACCGGGGAGCTGTTTTTT. It specifies CASSYSTGNTGELFF.

This chain connects TRBV4-1 to TRBJ2-5; a possible D gene is TRBD2 (5 bases). The DNA end is more similar to TRBJ2-7, so the J call may be wrong. Germline V gives CDR1 MGHRA, CDR2 YSYEKL. The CDR3 is 16 amino acids. CDR3 sequence reads: CASSQDPRENLYEQYF. The CDR3 DNA sequence: TGCGCCAGCAGCCAAGATCCCCGGGAAAATCTGTACGAGCAGTACTTC.

The sample holds one count of this clone. This chain connects TRBV27 to TRBJ2-1, with D perhaps matching TRBD1 (6 bases). From germline, CDR1 is MNHEY and CDR2 SMNVEV (reference sequence). The V end was cut by 2 bases, the J end by 1 base, with 9 bases between. There are 15 residues in the CDR3. CDR3: CASSLPGTSYNEQFF. Here the CDR3 DNA reads TGTGCCAGCAGTTTACCCGGGACATCCTACAATGAGCAGTTCTTC.

J is TRBJ2-1 and V is TRBV4-3, with 8 bases aligning to TRBD1. This CDR3 contains 18 residues. The trim removed 0 bases at V and 3 bases at J, leaving 10 bases unmatched. The germline V gene has CDR1 LGHNA and CDR2 YSLEER. In nucleotides, the CDR3 is TGCGCCAGCAGCCAAGAGCCTAGCCCGGGACAGGTCTACAATGAGCAGTTCTTC. It encodes CASSQEPSPGQVYNEQFF.

The chain has TRBV27 and TRBJ2-1; the match to TRBD2 covers 9 bases. The CDR3 contains 14 residues. Germline CDR1 reads MNHEY; CDR2 reads SMNVEV (reference sequence). V shed 6 bases, J shed 3 bases, and the junction held 3 bases outside the gene matches. The CDR3 protein is CASRIAGVYNEQFF. The CDR3 bases are TGTGCCAGCAGAATAGCGGGAGTCTACAATGAGCAGTTCTTC.

This chain links TRBV30 with TRBJ2-1; 11 bases line up with TRBD2. The J segment lost 4 bases and the V segment lost 6 bases, leaving 5 bases of the junction unmatched. The CDR3 consists of 14 residues. Germline V gene data show CDR1 as GTSNPN and CDR2 as SVGIG (reference sequence). CDR3 residues: CACFGTSGYNEQFF. The CDR3 bases are TGTGCCTGCTTCGGGACTAGCGGTTACAATGAGCAGTTCTTC.

J is TRBJ2-5 and V is TRBV19, with 10 bases matching TRBD2. The CDR3 length is 15 residues. Germline CDR1 reads LNHDA; CDR2 reads SQIVND (reference sequence). Unmatched junction bases numbered 5, after V lost 6 bases and J lost 1 base. CDR3 nucleotide sequence: TGTGCCAGTAGGAAGATAGCGGGAGGCCAAGAGACCCAGTACTTC. It translates to CASRKIAGGQETQYF.

In regard to this clone: The sample has other DNA sequences that encode this CDR3 too. The rearrangement uses TRBV5-1 and TRBJ2-1; 7 nucleotides align to TRBD1. This CDR3 contains 15 residues. CDR1 SGHRS and CDR2 YFSETQ come from the germline V gene. The V gene end was trimmed by 0 bases and the J gene end by 1 base; junction bases not matched to a gene: 1. CDR3 protein: CASSLARGSYNEQFF. The DNA for the CDR3 is TGCGCCAGCAGCTTGGCCAGGGGGTCCTACAATGAGCAGTTCTTC.

V is TRBV27 and J is TRBJ2-1, with TRBD2 identical over 7 bases. This CDR3 has 15 amino acids. V lost 5 bases to trimming and J lost 0 bases; unmatched junction nucleotides: 4. CDR1 and CDR2 (germline): MNHEY, SMNVEV (reference sequence). The chain's CDR3 is CASSLSGASYNEQFF. CDR3 nucleotide sequence: TGTGCCAGCAGTCTGAGCGGGGCCTCCTACAATGAGCAGTTCTTC.

The genes are TRBV25-1 and TRBJ1-1; D may be TRBD1 (5 bases). Trimming took off 6 bases at V and 1 base at J, with 12 bases between the two ends. CDR1 is MGHDK and CDR2 is SYGVNS in the germline V gene. This CDR3 contains 14 residues. The CDR3 sequence is CASRPGGRNTEAFF. As DNA, the CDR3 is TGTGCCAGCAGGCCCGGGGGTCGGAACACTGAAGCTTTCTTT.

The chain couples TRBV5-1 to TRBJ1-1; perhaps TRBD1 as D (5 bases). V lost 0 bases and J lost 8, with 11 bases in between. The germline gives CDR1 SGHRS, CDR2 YFSETQ. The CDR3 loop spans 13 amino acids. The DNA of the CDR3 is TGCGCCAGCAGCTTGGCCCGACAGTTAGAAGCTTTCTTT. This translates into CASSLARQLEAFF.

The gene calls are TRBV13 and TRBJ2-1; tentative D call: TRBD1 (6 bases). The CDR3 is made up of 16 amino acids. The V and J ends lost 5 bases and 8 bases respectively, with 22 bases between them. Germline CDR1 reads PRHDT; CDR2 reads FYEKMQ (reference sequence). CDR3 region: CASSPPYRVTSDEQFF. The CDR3, as DNA: TGTGCCAGCAGCCCCCCGTACAGGGTCACAAGCGATGAGCAGTTCTTC.

The V and J genes are TRBV25-1 and TRBJ1-5; 9 bases line up with TRBD1. Germline V lookup: CDR1 MGHDK, CDR2 SYGVNS. V trimming: 3 bases; J trimming: 6 bases; junction bases outside the gene matches: 3. The CDR3 loop spans 14 amino acids. CDR3: CASSDGQGSQPQHF. CDR3 nucleotides: TGTGCCAGCAGTGACGGACAGGGGAGTCAGCCCCAGCATTTT.

The genes are TRBV4-1 and TRBJ2-3; the D gene is possibly TRBD1 (5 bases). Germline-derived CDR1 and CDR2 are MGHRA and YSYEKL. Trimming shortened V by 5 bases and J by 0 bases, and 27 bases separated the two germline ends. The CDR3 loop spans 20 amino acids. CDR3 bases: TGCGCCAGCAGCTCCGAACCGCTTAGACAGAAAACGAGAAGCACAGATACGCAGTATTTT. Amino acid sequence: CASSSEPLRQKTRSTDTQYF.

The gene calls are TRBV7-8 and TRBJ1-2; D unresolved. The germline V and J ends were trimmed by 1 base and 3 bases, with 15 bases remaining between them. Germline CDR1 and CDR2: SGHVS and FQNEAQ. The CDR3 is 16 residues long. The CDR3 DNA follows: TGTGCCAGCAGCTTAGTAAGTCCTGCGGCAGACTATGGCTACACCTTC. This codes for CASSLVSPAADYGYTF.

The chain combines TRBV7-6 with TRBJ2-3, with 8 bases that match TRBD2. The CDR3 runs to 15 residues. Germline V gene lookup returns CDR1 SGHVS and CDR2 FNYEAQ. V lost 5 bases to trimming and J lost 4 bases; unmatched junction nucleotides: 8. This chain's CDR3 is CASSPAAGVSDTQYF. For the CDR3, the DNA is TGTGCCAGCAGCCCGGCAGCGGGAGTTTCAGATACGCAGTATTTT.

This clone was seen a single time. This chain links TRBV7-6 with TRBJ2-3; tentatively, D is TRBD1 (5 bases). This CDR3 has 14 amino acids. V lost 2 bases, J lost 4 bases, and 10 bases lay in between. From germline, CDR1 is SGHVS and CDR2 FNYEAQ. The CDR3 DNA follows: TGTGCCAGCAGCTTACTAAGGGGCCCAGATACGCAGTATTTT. Encoded protein: CASSLLRGPDTQYF. Together with reference TRBV7-6 and TRBJ2-3, the CDR3 gives the full variable domain: GAGVSQSPRYKVTKRGQDVALRCDPISGHVSLYWYRQALGQGPEFLTYFNYEAQQDKSGLPNDRFSAERPEGSISTLTIQRTEQRDSAMYRCASSLLRGPDTQYFGPGTRLTVL.

The chain couples TRBV7-6 to TRBJ2-5, with a weak D call TRBD1 (6 bases). The ends were cut back, 3 bases at V and 5 bases at J, with 16 bases in the middle. Per the germline V gene, CDR1 is SGHVS and CDR2 is FNYEAQ. The CDR3 has 15 amino acids. This CDR3 reads CASSFNRDGKETQYF. CDR3 nucleotides: TGTGCCAGCAGCTTTAACAGGGACGGGAAGGAGACCCAGTACTTC.

Concerning this clone: Other nucleotide sequences in the sample specify the same CDR3. The V and J genes are TRBV27 and TRBJ2-7, with unresolved D. The germline V gene has CDR1 MNHEY and CDR2 SMNVEV (reference sequence). The CDR3 totals 14 residues. V lost 4 bases to trimming and J lost 0 bases, with 10 bases between them. The CDR3 region has the DNA TGTGCCAGCAGTTCAGGTCCTGGCTCCTACGAGCAGTACGTC. It codes for CASSSGPGSYEQYV.

The chain couples TRBV9 to TRBJ2-7, with a tentative D call TRBD2 (5 bases). CDR3 length: 16 amino acids. Germline CDR1 and CDR2: SGDLS and YYNGEE. The V end was cut by 2 bases, the J end by 0 bases, with 15 bases between. The CDR3 DNA is TGTGCCAGCAGCGTCACCGCCTCGGAGGACTCCTACGAGCAGTACGTC. Protein product: CASSVTASEDSYEQYV.

This chain uses TRBV5-4 with TRBJ2-7; possible D gene TRBD2, 6 bases. The germline V gene encodes CDR1 SGHNT and CDR2 YYREEE (reference sequence). The CDR3 loop spans 16 amino acids. Trimming left V 0 bases short and J 7 bases short, with 20 bases between. The CDR3 bases are TGTGCCAGCAGCTTGGTAACAGGAGGGCCCGCGGATGAGCAGTACGTC. Translated: CASSLVTGGPADEQYV.

The V gene is TRBV5-1, the J gene TRBJ1-3; 9 positions agree with TRBD1. In germline, CDR1 is SGHRS, CDR2 YFSETQ. The CDR3 contains 15 residues. V gave up 0 bases and J gave up 4 bases; unmatched junction bases: 2. The CDR3 here is CASSLDRGPGNTIYF. The CDR3 DNA follows: TGCGCCAGCAGCTTGGACAGGGGGCCAGGAAACACCATATATTTT.

V is TRBV27 and J is TRBJ1-1; the match to TRBD1 covers 7 bases. CDR1 MNHEY and CDR2 SMNVEV come from the germline V gene (reference sequence). This CDR3 spans 14 amino acids. Trimming cost V 6 bases and J 2 bases; bases outside gene matches: 6. CDR3 protein: CASRRQGENTEAFF. The CDR3 DNA reads as TGTGCCAGCAGGAGACAGGGAGAAAACACTGAAGCTTTCTTT.

This chain joins TRBV27 and TRBJ2-7; 14 bases line up with TRBD2. Per germline, CDR1 MNHEY and CDR2 SMNVEV (reference sequence). The CDR3 has 18 amino acids. J gave up 3 bases and V 9 bases, and 16 bases lay outside the gene matches. The CDR3 loop reads CARSLRLAGGQSFYEQYF. The CDR3 DNA sequence: TGTGCCAGAAGTCTTAGACTAGCGGGAGGGCAATCCTTCTACGAGCAGTACTTC.

The chain links TRBV7-6 to TRBJ2-1, with 8 bases identical to TRBD2. The trim removed 3 bases at V and 6 bases at J, leaving 4 bases unmatched. Per the germline V gene, CDR1 is SGHVS and CDR2 is FNYEAQ. The CDR3 contains 14 residues. The CDR3 nucleotides are TGTGCCAGCAGCTTGACGGGAGGGGGCAATGAGCAGTTCTTC. Protein product: CASSLTGGGNEQFF.

The chain recombines TRBV7-6 with TRBJ2-7; D is possibly TRBD1 (6 bases). The CDR3 is 14 residues long. With 5 bases removed from V and 2 bases from J, the gap between germline ends came to 13 bases. The germline gives CDR1 SGHVS, CDR2 FNYEAQ. CDR3 sequence: CASSVADRTYEQYF. Written as DNA, the CDR3 is TGTGCCAGCAGCGTCGCGGACAGAACCTACGAGCAGTACTTC.